The 8 T cell receptor beta chains below all came from one sample that was sequenced in a study of T cell changes during pregnancy in multiple sclerosis. Sequencing was performed with immunoSEQ multiplex PCR; in TCRdb, only in-frame clones are kept and a portion is missing. The repertoire holds 40,000 or so clones, with 75% to 95% as singletons. The sequenced sample was CD4+ T cells from peripheral blood mononuclear cells, obtained in the first trimester of pregnancy. These receptors were collected from a female donor in good health, enrolled as a control in a pregnancy study.

V and J are TRBV5-1 and TRBJ2-7; D is perhaps TRBD1 (5 bases). CDR3 length: 14 residues. Germline V lookup: CDR1 SGHRS, CDR2 YFSETQ. The V gene lost 3 bases and the J gene lost 4 bases, with 14 bases spanning the gap. The CDR3 nucleotides are TGCGCCAGCAGCTCCTTGGACAAGAAATACGAGCAGTACTTC. Its translation: CASSSLDKKYEQYF.

This chain links TRBV4-3 with TRBJ2-7, with 8 bases matching TRBD2. Trimming took 0 bases from V and 6 from J; bases not matched to a gene: 7. This CDR3 region has 15 residues. CDR1 and CDR2 (germline): LGHNA, YSLEER. The CDR3 protein is CASSQDRAGAIEQYF. Written as DNA, the CDR3 is TGCGCCAGCAGCCAAGATAGAGCGGGGGCGATCGAGCAGTACTTC.

The chain recombines TRBV13 with TRBJ2-7; 8 bases align to TRBD2. This CDR3 is built from 15 residues. Germline lookup yields CDR1 PRHDT and CDR2 FYEKMQ (reference sequence). Losses at the gene ends were 4 bases for V and 3 bases for J; bases not matched to a gene: 8. The CDR3 nucleotides read TGTGCCAGCAGCTCCTACCCCGGGACTAGCTACGAGCAGTACTTC. This sequence encodes CASSSYPGTSYEQYF.

V is TRBV7-9 and J is TRBJ2-7; a weak D match, TRBD2 (5 bases). Trimming took off 5 bases at V and 4 bases at J, with 9 bases between the two ends. This CDR3 spans 12 amino acids. The germline V gene encodes CDR1 SEHNR and CDR2 FQNEAQ (reference sequence). CDR3 protein: CASSDGGYEQYF. The CDR3 nucleotides are TGTGCCAGCAGCGACGGAGGATACGAGCAGTACTTC.

The chain carries TRBV5-4 and TRBJ2-3; TRBD2 agrees at 12 bases. The V gene's germline CDR1 is SGHNT and CDR2 YYREEE (reference sequence). V shed 2 bases and J 1 base; nucleotides not matched to a gene: 2. This CDR3 is built from 16 residues. The CDR3 sequence: CASSLLAGGGTDTQYF. CDR3 nucleotides: TGTGCCAGCAGCTTACTAGCGGGGGGCGGCACAGATACGCAGTATTTT.

The rearrangement links TRBV18 to TRBJ1-2, with 12 bases fitting TRBD1. Germline CDR1 is KGHSH and CDR2 is LQKENI. Losses at the gene ends were 6 bases for V and 6 bases for J; bases not matched to a gene: 5. The CDR3 loop spans 14 amino acids. This chain's CDR3 is CASSPGQGADGYTF. CDR3 nucleotides: TGTGCCAGCTCGCCGGGACAGGGGGCTGATGGCTACACCTTC.

This chain uses TRBV4-1 with TRBJ1-5; D gene uncertain. Trimming left V 0 bases short and J 5 bases short, with 17 bases between. The CDR3 is 17 amino acids. Germline loops: CDR1 MGHRA, CDR2 YSYEKL. The CDR3 reads CASSQDLGVASYQPQHF. CDR3 DNA: TGCGCCAGCAGCCAAGATCTGGGAGTGGCAAGCTATCAGCCCCAGCATTTT.

This chain links TRBV9 with TRBJ1-2, with TRBD1 as a possible D gene (6 bases). Trimming removed 1 base at V and 4 bases at J, with 11 bases between. Per germline, CDR1 SGDLS and CDR2 YYNGEE. The CDR3 runs to 14 residues. CDR3 sequence: CASSVSGQPYGYTF. CDR3 sequence (DNA): TGTGCCAGCAGCGTATCTGGACAGCCCTATGGCTACACCTTC. The full variable domain, with the rest looked up from reference TRBV9 and TRBJ1-2, is DSGVTQTPKHLITATGQRVTLRCSPRSGDLSVYWYQQSLDQGLQFLIQYYNGEERAKGNILERFSAQQFPDLHSELNLSSLELGDSALYFCASSVSGQPYGYTFGSGTRLTVV.